The rows below give T cell receptor beta chains drawn from one sample of a study of control samples from healthy donors and cancer patients. Measured with immunoSEQ multiplex PCR; TCRdb has only the in-frame clones, and not every one. In the table there are 200,000 to 250,000 clones, about 95% of which are singletons. The material sequenced was blood. These receptors came from a man between 50 and 59 years old in good health. The CDR3 runs from the conserved cysteine through the conserved F or W. The D gene is left open where the match is weak. A row's size may be missing; if present it is once, few, many or a size class.

size | D | J | V | CDR3 | DNA
- | TRBD1 | TRBJ1-5 | TRBV2 | CASSWDRERNQPQHF | TGTGCCAGCAGTTGGGACAGGGAACGGAATCAGCCCCAGCATTTT
- | - | TRBJ1-5 | TRBV10-3 | CAISENSGITEPQHF | TGTGCCATCAGTGAAAACTCTGGGATTACGGAGCCCCAGCATTTT
- | TRBD2 | TRBJ2-5 | TRBV7-2 | CASSLTGGGQETQYF | TGTGCCAGCAGCTTAACCGGCGGGGGCCAAGAGACCCAGTACTTC
- | - | TRBJ2-2 | TRBV11-2 | CASSAPSGDPNTGELFF | TGTGCCAGCAGCGCCCCCTCAGGGGATCCGAACACCGGGGAGCTGTTTTTT
once | TRBD1 | TRBJ2-2 | TRBV14 | CASSQGQGYGELFF | TGTGCCAGCAGCCAGGGACAGGGGTACGGGGAGCTGTTTTTT
- | - | TRBJ2-6 | TRBV6-5 | CASTSPAAGANVLTF | TGTGCCAGCACCTCCCCGGCAGCTGGGGCCAACGTCCTGACTTTC
- | - | TRBJ1-3 | TRBV21-1 | CASSLKQLRGGTSGNTIYF | TGTGCCAGCAGCCTTAAACAACTTAGGGGGGGGACCTCTGGAAACACCATATATTTT
once | - | TRBJ1-6 | TRBV6-5 | CASSTGRKGPLHF | TGTGCCAGCAGTACCGGGCGGAAGGGACCCCTCCACTTT
- | - | TRBJ1-1 | TRBV28 | CASSRPPSGAFF | TGTGCCAGCAGTCGCCCCCCCTCCGGGGCTTTCTTT
- | TRBD1 | TRBJ2-2 | TRBV9 | CASSDLTRGRSGELFF | TGTGCCAGCAGCGACCTGACAAGGGGGCGATCCGGGGAGCTGTTTTTT
- | - | TRBJ1-5 | TRBV2 | CASSESSNQPQHF | TGTGCCAGCAGTGAAAGTAGCAATCAGCCCCAGCATTTT
- | - | TRBJ1-3 | TRBV9 | CASSADPSGNTIYF | TGTGCCAGCAGCGCCGATCCCTCTGGAAACACCATATATTTT
- | - | TRBJ1-1 | TRBV6-5 | CASSYSTLNTEAFF | TGTGCCAGCAGTTATTCCACACTGAACACTGAAGCTTTCTTT
- | TRBD1 | TRBJ2-3 | TRBV5-1 | CASSLGTGSDTQYF | TGCGCCAGCAGCTTGGGGACAGGGTCAGATACGCAGTATTTT
- | - | TRBJ2-6 | TRBV6-6 | CASRTQTGANVLTF | TGTGCCAGCAGAACTCAGACTGGGGCCAACGTCCTGACTTTC
once | - | TRBJ1-2 | TRBV12-5 | CASAGPYYGYTF | TGTGCTAGTGCCGGACCCTACTATGGCTACACCTTC
- | - | TRBJ1-3 | TRBV21-1 | CAKLQRGVGNTIYF | TGTGCCAAATTACAGAGGGGAGTTGGAAACACCATATATTTT
- | - | TRBJ1-3 | TRBV4-1 | CASSQGASLAGAGNTIYF | TGCGCCAGCAGCCAAGGAGCCTCCTTGGCAGGGGCTGGAAACACCATATATTTT
- | - | TRBJ1-5 | TRBV5-5 | CASSLGSLHQPQHF | TGTGCCAGCAGCTTGGGGTCTCTGCATCAGCCCCAGCATTTT
- | - | TRBJ2-5 | TRBV9 | CASSKGDHQETQYF | TGTGCCAGCTCGAAGGGGGACCACCAAGAGACCCAGTACTTC
- | - | TRBJ1-2 | TRBV6-2/TRBV6-3 | CASSFSGFGYTF | TGTGCCAGCAGTTTCTCAGGTTTTGGCTACACCTTC
- | - | TRBJ1-5 | TRBV19 | CASSRERVVSNQPQHF | TGTGCCAGTAGTAGGGAAAGGGTGGTGAGCAATCAGCCCCAGCATTTT
- | - | TRBJ1-2 | TRBV7-2 | CASSPQNGYGYTF | TGTGCCAGCAGCCCGCAGAATGGCTATGGCTACACCTTC
- | - | TRBJ1-1 | TRBV18 | CASSPEWGYTEAFF | TGTGCCAGCTCACCAGAGTGGGGGTACACTGAAGCTTTCTTT